Below, 5 T cell receptor beta chains from the same sample are listed, as sequenced in a study of blood T cells in healthy people across ages. The use of a sample-barcoded 5' primer and a J-beta primer mix characterized a second PCR of about 7 to 12 cycles. Each CDR3 protein is one row after TCRdb ran MiXCR on the 5' RACE reads. Of some 1,800,000 distinct CDR3 sequences in the sample, about two fifths were seen once. Input material: blood. Every receptor here comes from a human donor in good health.

The rearrangement uses TRBV29-1 and TRBJ2-7; D is uncertain. This CDR3 is built from 12 residues. Germline CDR1 SQVTM, CDR2 ANQGSEA. The V end lost 4 bases, the J end lost 1 base, and 8 bases lay between the germline ends. CDR3 sequence: CSVVTASYEQYF. CDR3 bases: TGCAGCGTTGTAACAGCATCCTACGAGCAGTACTTC.

This clonotype was seen a few times. This chain connects TRBV24-1 to TRBJ2-5; 7 bases line up with TRBD1. The CDR3 loop spans 14 amino acids. Germline V gene sequence: CDR1 KGHDR, CDR2 SFDVKD. V shed 4 bases, J shed 5 bases, and the junction held 6 bases outside the gene matches. The CDR3 nucleotides read TGTGCCACCAGTGACCGGGACAGCGAGGAGACCCAGTACTTC. Translated: CATSDRDSEETQYF.

V gene TRBV5-1 combines with J gene TRBJ2-3, with TRBD2 identical over 10 bases. CDR3 length: 16 amino acids. V trimming: 7 bases; J trimming: 0 bases; junction bases outside the gene matches: 8. Germline V gene lookup returns CDR1 SGHRS and CDR2 YFSETQ. The CDR3 here is CASGRTSGRSTDTQYF. In nucleotides, the CDR3 is TGCGCCAGCGGGCGGACTAGCGGACGTAGCACAGATACGCAGTATTTT.

The J gene is TRBJ2-7, the V gene TRBV12-5; D is perhaps TRBD1 or TRBD2 (5 bases each). Germline V gives CDR1 LGHNT, CDR2 FRNRAP. Trimming stripped 6 bases from V and 4 bases from J, with 13 bases between. This CDR3 has 13 amino acids. The CDR3 reads CASGRGQGYEQYF. For the CDR3, the DNA is TGTGCTAGTGGCCGCGGGCAGGGTTACGAGCAGTACTTC. The variable domain in full, completed from reference TRBV12-5 and TRBJ2-7, reads DARVTQTPRHKVTEMGQEVTMRCQPILGHNTVFWYRQTMMQGLELLAYFRNRAPLDDSGMPKDRFSAEMPDATLATLKIQPSEPRDSAVYFCASGRGQGYEQYFGPGTRLTVT.

This clonotype has a handful of counts. The CDR3 loop is CSASIGDPWSYNEQFF. The CDR3 DNA is TGCAGTGCATCGATAGGCGACCCTTGGTCCTACAATGAGCAGTTCTTC. The V call is TRBV20-1, the J call TRBJ2-1; D ambiguous. The germline CDR1 and CDR2 sequences are DFQATT and SNEGSKA (reference sequence). This CDR3 contains 16 residues. V was clipped by 6 bases and J by 1 base, with 19 bases between them.